This is a list of T cell receptor beta chains from one sample in a study of cytomegalovirus exposure and HLA in healthy donors. This table comes from immunoSEQ multiplex PCR, and its TCRdb copy is limited to in-frame clones, with some not included. The table records more than 95,000 clones, 65% to 75% of them present only once. The sequencing input was PBMCs. These receptors were taken from a female donor in good health and CMV-seropositive. Both conserved end residues are part of each CDR3. D genes are given only for firm matches. Expanded clones are given a class, and other clones once, few, many or no size at all.

j_call,v_call,clone_size,d_call,cdr3_length,cdr3_aa,cdr3_nt
TRBJ2-1,TRBV5-1,-,-,17,CASSLTGQPQREREQFF,TGCGCCAGCAGCTTGACAGGACAGCCTCAGCGGGAAAGAGAGCAGTTCTTC
TRBJ2-7,TRBV28,-,-,13,CASSGRGRREQYF,TGTGCCAGCAGTGGCAGGGGTAGGAGGGAGCAGTACTTC
TRBJ2-1,TRBV9,-,TRBD2,14,CASSAGTSLNEQFF,TGTGCCAGCAGCGCCGGGACTAGTCTAAATGAGCAGTTCTTC
TRBJ2-5,TRBV25-1,-,TRBD2,18,CASSVGVGSGPYQETQYF,TGTGCCAGCAGTGTGGGAGTAGGTAGCGGGCCATACCAAGAGACCCAGTACTTC
TRBJ1-2,TRBV6-4,few,TRBD1,13,CASSDSTGGGYTF,TGTGCCAGCAGTGACTCGACAGGGGGTGGCTACACCTTC
TRBJ1-2,TRBV9,-,-,16,CASSVKWAATPHGYTF,TGTGCCAGCAGCGTAAAATGGGCCGCGACGCCCCATGGCTACACCTTC
TRBJ2-5,TRBV7-7,-,-,13,CASSFQRGETQYF,TGTGCTAGCAGCTTCCAACGGGGAGAGACCCAGTACTTC
TRBJ2-7,TRBV7-3,-,-,16,CASSLEARAGFYEQYF,TGTGCCAGCAGCTTAGAGGCCCGCGCCGGGTTTTACGAGCAGTACTTC
TRBJ2-7,TRBV5-6,-,TRBD2,15,CASSHPSGGSYEQYF,TGTGCCAGCAGCCACCCTAGCGGGGGCTCCTACGAGCAGTACTTC
TRBJ2-7,TRBV7-2,few,TRBD1,15,CASSSDWTGDYEQYF,TGTGCCAGCAGCTCCGACTGGACAGGGGACTACGAGCAGTACTTC
TRBJ1-6,TRBV6-4,few,-,13,CASSDSGNSPLHF,TGTGCCAGCAGTGACTCGGGCAATTCACCCCTCCACTTT
TRBJ1-3,TRBV7-2,-,-,13,CASSFLAGNTIYF,TGTGCCAGCAGCTTTTTAGCAGGAAACACCATATATTTT
TRBJ1-2,TRBV6-1,-,-,14,CASSEDQLNYGYTF,TGTGCCAGCAGTGAAGACCAACTTAACTATGGCTACACCTTC
TRBJ1-2,TRBV29-1,-,-,11,CSARIRHGYTF,TGCAGCGCCAGGATCCGCCATGGCTACACCTTC
TRBJ1-1,TRBV6-6,-,-,14,CASKRTDLNTEAFF,TGTGCCAGCAAGAGAACAGACCTAAACACTGAAGCTTTCTTT
TRBJ1-2,TRBV10-3,-,-,14,CAISEPRHDYGYTF,TGTGCCATCAGTGAACCTCGACACGACTATGGCTACACCTTC
TRBJ1-2,TRBV29-1,-,-,13,CSVAGFGYDGYTF,TGCAGCGTTGCAGGTTTTGGATATGATGGCTATACCTTC
TRBJ1-6,TRBV6-6,-,-,14,CASSYGGAESPLHF,TGTGCCAGCAGTTATGGGGGCGCAGAATCACCCCTCCACTTT
TRBJ2-3,TRBV6-1,few,TRBD2,17,CASSESTSGFSTDTQYF,TGTGCCAGCAGTGAATCGACTAGCGGGTTCAGCACAGATACGCAGTATTTT
TRBJ2-5,TRBV2,-,TRBD2,16,CASAPWDYFFQETQYF,TGTGCCAGCGCCCCTTGGGACTACTTCTTTCAAGAGACCCAGTACTTC
TRBJ1-5,TRBV28,-,TRBD1,21,CASTPGQGFDPRHNSNQPQHF,TGTGCCAGCACCCCGGGACAGGGCTTCGATCCCCGACATAATAGCAATCAGCCCCAGCATTTT
TRBJ1-1,TRBV7-3,-,TRBD1,13,CASSQGANTEAFF,TGTGCCAGCAGTCAGGGGGCGAACACTGAAGCTTTCTTT
TRBJ2-3,TRBV6-5,-,TRBD1,15,CASSFGQGPTDTQYF,TGTGCCAGCAGTTTCGGACAGGGCCCCACAGATACGCAGTATTTT
TRBJ2-3,TRBV28,-,TRBD2,16,CASSTIAGTRGDTQYF,TGTGCCAGCAGTACCATAGCGGGAACCCGAGGAGATACGCAGTATTTT
TRBJ1-1,TRBV19,-,-,14,CASSYLGGGTEAFF,TGTGCCAGTAGTTACCTTGGGGGGGGCACTGAAGCTTTCTTT
TRBJ1-5,TRBV7-9,-,-,14,CASSPFDLDQPQHF,TGTGCCAGCAGCCCGTTTGACTTGGATCAGCCTCAGCATTTT
TRBJ2-7,TRBV20-1,-,-,11,CSARRHGEQYF,TGCAGTGCTAGGAGACATGGGGAGCAGTACTTC
TRBJ2-7,TRBV15,-,TRBD2,15,CATSAWTSGTYEQYF,TGTGCCACCAGCGCTTGGACTAGCGGGACCTACGAGCAGTACTTC
TRBJ2-7,TRBV6-6,many,-,13,CASSWEEGYEQYF,TGTGCCAGCAGTTGGGAGGAGGGGTACGAGCAGTACTTC
TRBJ1-4,TRBV4-1,-,TRBD1,18,CASSQRDRVKKANEKLFF,TGCGCCAGCAGCCAGCGGGACAGGGTAAAGAAGGCTAATGAAAAACTGTTTTTT
TRBJ1-2,TRBV7-7,few,-,15,CASSLERTENYGYTF,TGTGCTAGCAGCTTAGAGAGGACAGAGAACTATGGCTACACCTTC
TRBJ1-2,TRBV5-1,few,TRBD1,17,CASSLALSGGVRDGYTF,TGCGCCAGCAGCTTGGCCTTGTCAGGGGGCGTGCGGGATGGCTACACCTTC
TRBJ2-2,TRBV4-1,-,TRBD1,16,CASSHSTGVKGGELFF,TGCGCCAGCAGCCACTCGACAGGGGTAAAAGGCGGGGAGCTGTTTTTT
TRBJ1-6,TRBV11-1,once,-,13,CASSFRRNSPLHF,TGTGCCAGCAGCTTCCGTCGTAATTCACCCCTCCACTTT
TRBJ1-3,TRBV7-6,few,-,14,CASSLGGVGNTIYF,TGTGCCAGCAGCTTGGGGGGGGTTGGAAACACCATATATTTT
TRBJ2-1,TRBV7-8,-,TRBD2,15,CASSQTSSGYNEQFF,TGTGCCAGCAGCCAAACATCTAGCGGATACAATGAGCAGTTCTTC
TRBJ2-7,TRBV29-1,once,-,12,CSVEKGGYEQYF,TGCAGCGTGGAAAAGGGAGGCTACGAGCAGTACTTC
TRBJ1-3,TRBV18,-,TRBD1,16,CASSRQDRLSGNTIYF,TGTGCCAGCTCCCGACAGGACAGGCTCTCTGGAAACACCATATATTTT
TRBJ2-3,TRBV7-3,once,-,14,CASSLGGTGDTQYF,TGTGCCAGCAGCTTAGGAGGAACCGGAGATACGCAGTATTTT
TRBJ1-4,TRBV28,few,TRBD1,16,CASSLRWTGRNEKLFF,TGTGCCAGCAGTTTAAGGTGGACAGGGCGGAATGAAAAACTGTTTTTT
TRBJ1-2,TRBV15,once,-,13,CATSNLTAGGYTF,TGTGCCACCAGCAACCTCACGGCCGGGGGCTACACCTTC
TRBJ1-2,TRBV18,once,-,13,CASSPQGYVGYTF,TGTGCCAGCTCACCACAGGGGTACGTCGGCTACACCTTC
TRBJ2-1,TRBV30,-,TRBD1,12,CAWSRGQNEQFF,TGTGCCTGGAGTAGGGGGCAGAATGAGCAGTTCTTC
TRBJ1-1,TRBV28,-,-,17,CASSLPPRDTRNTEAFF,TGTGCCAGCAGCCTCCCCCCCCGGGACACCCGGAACACTGAAGCTTTCTTT
TRBJ2-5,TRBV10-3,-,TRBD2,16,CAISESLGPPRGAQYF,TGTGCCATCAGTGAGTCCCTCGGTCCCCCTCGGGGGGCCCAGTACTTC
TRBJ1-2,TRBV30,-,TRBD1,15,CAWVPDRGTNYGYTF,TGTGCCTGGGTCCCGGACAGGGGGACGAACTATGGCTACACCTTC
TRBJ1-2,TRBV28,-,TRBD1,14,CATLRPGQLSGYTF,TGTGCCACCCTCCGTCCGGGACAGCTGAGTGGCTACACCTTC
TRBJ2-1,TRBV7-3,-,-,13,CASSPPRGDEQFF,TGTGCCAGCAGCCCACCGAGAGGCGATGAGCAGTTCTTC
TRBJ2-1,TRBV6-4,-,-,15,CASSDSSGPYNEQFF,TGTGCCAGCAGTGACTCTAGCGGACCCTACAATGAGCAGTTCTTC
TRBJ2-5,TRBV4-3,-,-,15,CASSQWAQLQETQYF,TGCGCCAGCAGCCAGTGGGCACAGTTACAAGAGACCCAGTACTTC
TRBJ1-5,TRBV10-1,few,-,18,CASSESGRGTDSNQPQHF,TGCGCCAGCAGTGAGTCTGGCAGGGGCACCGATAGCAATCAGCCCCAGCATTTT
TRBJ2-7,TRBV5-4,-,-,16,CASSSSVGRGGEEQYF,TGTGCCAGCAGCTCCTCTGTCGGCAGGGGTGGAGAGGAGCAGTACTTC
TRBJ1-4,TRBV30,-,-,12,CAWNRVNEKLFF,TGTGCCTGGAACAGGGTAAATGAAAAACTGTTTTTT
TRBJ1-5,TRBV28,-,TRBD1,14,CASSLDRGQQPQHF,TGTGCCAGCAGCCTAGACAGGGGGCAACAGCCCCAGCATTTT
TRBJ2-7,TRBV6-1,few,TRBD2,15,CASSERASGSDEQYF,TGTGCCAGCAGTGAAAGGGCTAGCGGGAGCGACGAGCAGTACTTC
TRBJ1-5,TRBV19,few,TRBD1,14,CASSPTGGGQPQHF,TGTGCCAGTAGTCCGACAGGGGGAGGGCAGCCCCAGCATTTT
TRBJ1-2,TRBV27,-,-,13,CASSPSFASGYTF,TGTGCCAGCAGTCCATCCTTTGCGTCGGGCTACACCTTC
TRBJ2-7,TRBV29-1,-,-,12,CSVRNQGYEQYF,TGCAGCGTTAGGAATCAGGGCTACGAGCAGTACTTC
TRBJ2-7,TRBV10-3,few,-,11,CAISEANEQYF,TGTGCCATCAGTGAAGCGAACGAGCAGTACTTC